These 15 T cell receptor beta chains share one sample of origin, sequenced in a study of T-cell memory formation after mild COVID-19. TCRdb fed the 5' RACE reads into MiXCR, producing one record per CDR3 protein. The table shows about 430,000 distinct CDR3 sequences, with roughly 18% occurring only once. The specimen was PBMCs or a T cell subset sorted from them (not recorded which). All receptors derive from a man between 18 and 35 years old who had mild COVID-19 (a few samples of this study predate the infection). Cell type and time point are not known.

V gene TRBV6-5 combines with J gene TRBJ1-4; 10 bases map to TRBD1. The V and J ends lost 5 bases and 3 bases, in that order; junction bases with no gene match: 6. The CDR3 runs 16 residues. Germline-derived CDR1 and CDR2 are MNHEY and SVGAGI. Written as DNA, the CDR3 is TGTGCCAGCAGTCACGGACAGGGGGAGGCTAATGAAAAACTGTTTTTT. This translates into CASSHGQGEANEKLFF.

This rearrangement joins TRBV14 to TRBJ2-2; TRBD1 might be the D (5 bases). This CDR3 spans 14 amino acids. CDR1 is SGHDN, CDR2 FVKESK, per germline. Trimming removed 8 bases from V and 2 bases from J, with 12 bases in between. The CDR3 nucleotides read TGTGCCAGCGGGGCATTGGCAAACACCGGGGAGCTGTTTTTT. Residues: CASGALANTGELFF.

This chain uses TRBV28 with TRBJ2-7; a weak D match, TRBD1 (6 bases). V was cut by 6 bases and J by 4 bases, with 7 bases left in between. Germline V lookup: CDR1 MDHEN, CDR2 SYDVKM. This CDR3 has 11 residues. The CDR3, as DNA: TGTGCCAGCAGAGGACAGTACGAGCAGTACGTC. Translation gives CASRGQYEQYV.

This clonotype has a count of ten or more. The chain has TRBV12-3 or TRBV12-4 and TRBJ2-5, with 14 bases identical to TRBD2. This CDR3 comprises 20 residues. V lost 5 bases and J lost 5; bases outside the gene matches: 19. Written as DNA, the CDR3 is TGTGCCAGCAGTGACCTTCTTCGGACTAGCGGGGGGCCTATAGAGGAGACCCAGTACTTC. This translates into CASSDLLRTSGGPIEETQYF.

This clonotype has a count of ten or more. An end of the junction differs from the germline gene, which may be a read error. The chain couples TRBV5-1 to TRBJ2-7; D is unclear. Germline assignment: CDR1 SGHRS and CDR2 YFSETQ. This CDR3 is built from 13 residues. DNA of the CDR3: TGTGCCAGCAGTTACGGGCAGTCCTACGAGCAGTACTTC. Translated: CASSYGQSYEQYF.

Here the CDR3 reads CASIGGTSTDTQYF. For the CDR3, the DNA is TGCGCCAGCATCGGGGGTACCAGCACAGATACGCAGTATTTT. The V gene is TRBV5-1, the J gene TRBJ2-3, with D possibly matching TRBD2 (6 bases). The V end lost 6 bases, the J end lost 0 bases, and 11 bases lay between the germline ends. The germline V gene encodes CDR1 SGHRS and CDR2 YFSETQ. CDR3 length: 14 residues.

This clonotype showed up just a few times. The chain has TRBV18 and TRBJ2-1, with 10 bases that match TRBD2. The V and J ends lost 0 bases and 6 bases, in that order; junction bases with no gene match: 2. This CDR3 comprises 15 residues. Germline lookup yields CDR1 KGHSH and CDR2 LQKENI. Here the CDR3 reads CASSPPASGGNEQFF. The DNA for the CDR3 is TGTGCCAGCTCACCACCGGCTAGCGGGGGCAATGAGCAGTTCTTC.

The chain carries TRBV19 and TRBJ1-1, with D possibly matching TRBD1 (6 bases). The CDR3 has 13 amino acids. V was trimmed by 7 bases and J by 12 bases, leaving 21 bases between them. Per the germline V gene, CDR1 is LNHDA and CDR2 is SQIVND (reference sequence). CDR3 sequence reads: CASTRRRGLGTFF. CDR3 in DNA: TGTGCCAGTACCCGGAGGAGGGGGTTAGGAACTTTCTTT.

This clonotype was counted between two and nine times. This chain joins TRBV6-5 and TRBJ1-6; no definite D call. Germline-derived CDR1 and CDR2 are MNHEY and SVGAGI. CDR3 length: 13 amino acids. Deletions cut 6 bases from V and 9 bases from J, with 12 bases between. Written as DNA, the CDR3 is TGTGCCAGCAGCAGTAACGACGTTTCACCCCTCCACTTT. Amino acid sequence: CASSSNDVSPLHF.

This clonotype was observed once. The V gene is TRBV12-3 or TRBV12-4, the J gene TRBJ2-1; 9 bases map to TRBD1. V shed 7 bases, J shed 0 bases, and the junction held 7 bases outside the gene matches. There are 16 residues in the CDR3. CDR3 in DNA: TGTGCCAGCATTCCACCGGGACAGGGCTCCTACAATGAGCAGTTCTTC. Its translation is CASIPPGQGSYNEQFF.

The CDR3 DNA sequence: TGTGCCAGCAGTTCACTGGGGACTTCGTCCCAGCATTTT. Translated, it gives CASSSLGTSSQHF. The rearrangement links TRBV27 to TRBJ1-5, with TRBD1 as a possible D gene (5 bases). V dropped 4 bases and J dropped 11 bases, with 15 bases sitting between them. The CDR3 covers 13 residues. The V gene's germline CDR1 is MNHEY and CDR2 SMNVEV (reference sequence).

The J gene is TRBJ2-1, the V gene TRBV24-1; D is possibly TRBD1 (5 bases). Trimming took off 9 bases at V and 2 bases at J, with 10 bases between the two ends. Germline lookup yields CDR1 KGHDR and CDR2 SFDVKD. The CDR3 is 13 amino acids. This CDR3 reads CATGRQPYNEQFF. CDR3 DNA: TGTGCCACCGGTAGACAGCCCTACAATGAGCAGTTCTTC.

The chain uses TRBV2 and TRBJ1-2, with D uncertain. Germline V gene lookup returns CDR1 SNHLY and CDR2 FYNNEI. The CDR3 spans 14 residues. Trimming took off 4 bases at V and 2 bases at J, with 11 bases between the two ends. This CDR3 reads CASSGQARNYGYTF. DNA for the CDR3: TGTGCCAGCAGTGGGCAAGCGAGGAACTATGGCTACACCTTC.

The chain has TRBV27 and TRBJ1-6; D perhaps matches TRBD1 (5 bases). Trimming removed 7 bases from V and 0 bases from J, with 16 bases in between. Germline V gene sequence: CDR1 MNHEY, CDR2 SMNVEV (reference sequence). This CDR3 is built from 17 residues. The CDR3 protein is CASILRAGSSYNSPLHF. DNA of the CDR3: TGTGCCAGCATCCTCAGGGCCGGGAGCTCCTATAATTCACCCCTCCACTTT.

This rearrangement joins TRBV9 to TRBJ1-3; D is perhaps TRBD1 (5 bases). V lost 4 bases and J lost 3, with 17 bases in between. The CDR3 spans 16 residues. Germline V CDR1 and CDR2: SGDLS, YYNGEE. The CDR3 sequence is CASSTSMRGYGNTIYF. In DNA, the CDR3 is TGTGCCAGCAGCACCAGTATGAGGGGTTATGGAAACACCATATATTTT.